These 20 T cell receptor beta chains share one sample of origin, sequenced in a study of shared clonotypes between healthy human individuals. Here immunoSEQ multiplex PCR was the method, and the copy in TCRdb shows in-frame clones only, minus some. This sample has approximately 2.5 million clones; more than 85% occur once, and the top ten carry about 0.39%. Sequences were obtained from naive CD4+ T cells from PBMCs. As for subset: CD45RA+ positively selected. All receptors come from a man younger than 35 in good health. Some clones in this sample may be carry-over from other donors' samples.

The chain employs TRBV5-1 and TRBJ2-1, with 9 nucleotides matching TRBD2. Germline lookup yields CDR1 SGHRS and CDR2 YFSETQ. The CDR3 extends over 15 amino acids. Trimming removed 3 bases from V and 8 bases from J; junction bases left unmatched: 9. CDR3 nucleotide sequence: TGCGCCAGCAGCTATACTAGCGGGTGGTTAGATGAGCAGTTCTTC. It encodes CASSYTSGWLDEQFF.

The CDR3 here is CAIRYGTGTVYEQYF. The CDR3, as DNA: TGTGCCATCAGATATGGGACCGGCACCGTCTACGAGCAGTACTTC. This chain uses TRBV10-3 with TRBJ2-5, with D perhaps being TRBD1 or TRBD2 (5 bases each). The better agreement between TRBJ2-7 and the DNA end casts doubt on the J call. The CDR3 totals 15 residues. Germline CDR1 and CDR2: ENHRY and SYGVKD.

The CDR3 nucleotides are TGTGCCTGGAGGAAAGGGGCTAGCGGAGATTACGAGCAGTACTTC. Residues: CAWRKGASGDYEQYF. This chain uses TRBV30 with TRBJ2-7, with TRBD2 identical over 7 bases. V was pared by 3 bases and J by 4 bases, with 12 bases of the junction left unmatched. The CDR3 is 15 amino acids. Per germline, CDR1 GTSNPN and CDR2 SVGIG (reference sequence).

The CDR3 DNA reads as TGTGCCAGCAGCTTTAATGGCAATCAGCCCCAGCATTTT. Encoded protein: CASSFNGNQPQHF. The genes are TRBV7-3 and TRBJ1-5, with unresolved D. The CDR3 loop spans 13 amino acids. Germline CDR1 reads SGHTA; CDR2 reads FQGTGA. V dropped 3 bases and J dropped 2 bases, with 5 bases sitting between them.

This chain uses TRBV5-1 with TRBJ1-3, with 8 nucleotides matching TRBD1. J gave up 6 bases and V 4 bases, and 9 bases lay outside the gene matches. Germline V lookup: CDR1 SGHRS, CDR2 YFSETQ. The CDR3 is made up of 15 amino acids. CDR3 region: CASSNGQGEVNTIYF. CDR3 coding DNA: TGCGCCAGCAGCAACGGACAGGGCGAGGTAAACACCATATATTTT.

The CDR3 protein is CASSLGMGMNTGELFF. The CDR3 nucleotides are TGCGCCAGCAGCTTGGGTATGGGGATGAACACCGGGGAGCTGTTTTTT. The gene calls are TRBV5-1 and TRBJ2-2; D is unclear. The CDR3 sequence is 16 residues long. Trimming took 0 bases from V and 1 from J, leaving 10 bases between them. CDR1 and CDR2 from the germline V gene are SGHRS and YFSETQ.

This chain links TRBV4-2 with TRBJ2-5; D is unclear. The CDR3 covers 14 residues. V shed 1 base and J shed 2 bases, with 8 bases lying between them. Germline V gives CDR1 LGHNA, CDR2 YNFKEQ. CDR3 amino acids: CASSQATTQETQYF. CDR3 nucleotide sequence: TGTGCCAGCAGCCAAGCAACAACTCAAGAGACCCAGTACTTC.

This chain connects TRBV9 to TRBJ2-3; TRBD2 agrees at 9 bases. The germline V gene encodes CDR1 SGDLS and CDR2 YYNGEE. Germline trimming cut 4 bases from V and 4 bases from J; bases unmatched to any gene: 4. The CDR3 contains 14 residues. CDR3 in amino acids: CASSSTSGSDTQYF. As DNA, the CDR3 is TGTGCCAGCAGCTCGACTAGCGGCTCAGATACGCAGTATTTT.

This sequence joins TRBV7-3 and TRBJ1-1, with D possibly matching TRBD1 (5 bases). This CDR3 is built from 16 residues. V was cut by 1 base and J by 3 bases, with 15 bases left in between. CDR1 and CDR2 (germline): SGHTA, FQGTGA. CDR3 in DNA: TGTGCCAGCAGCTTAAGGGCCGGGAGGGACTACACTGAAGCTTTCTTT. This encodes CASSLRAGRDYTEAFF. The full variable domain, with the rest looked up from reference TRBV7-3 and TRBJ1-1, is GAGVSQTPSNKVTEKGKYVELRCDPISGHTALYWYRQSLGQGPEFLIYFQGTGAADDSGLPNDRFFAVRPEGSVSTLKIQRTERGDSAVYLCASSLRAGRDYTEAFFGQGTRLTVV.

This CDR3 reads CASSRSGGLTDTQYF. CDR3 nucleotide sequence: TGTGCCAGCAGCCGGAGCGGGGGGTTGACAGATACGCAGTATTTT. The chain uses TRBV6-1 and TRBJ2-3, with 9 positions matching TRBD2. This CDR3 region has 15 residues. The V gene end was trimmed by 6 bases and the J gene end by 3 bases; junction bases not matched to a gene: 7. Germline lookup yields CDR1 MNHNS and CDR2 SASEGT.

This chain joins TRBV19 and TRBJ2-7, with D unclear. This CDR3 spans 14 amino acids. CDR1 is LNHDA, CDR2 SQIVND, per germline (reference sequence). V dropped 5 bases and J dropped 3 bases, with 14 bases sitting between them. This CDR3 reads CASSPAEQFYEQYF. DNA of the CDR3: TGTGCCAGTAGTCCCGCCGAGCAGTTCTACGAGCAGTACTTC.

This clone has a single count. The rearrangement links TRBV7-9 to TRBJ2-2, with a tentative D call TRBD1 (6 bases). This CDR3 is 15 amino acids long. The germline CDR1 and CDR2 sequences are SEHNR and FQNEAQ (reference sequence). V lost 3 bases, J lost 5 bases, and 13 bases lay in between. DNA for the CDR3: TGTGCCAGCAGCTTCACAGGGATTCGGACCGGGGAGCTGTTTTTT. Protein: CASSFTGIRTGELFF.

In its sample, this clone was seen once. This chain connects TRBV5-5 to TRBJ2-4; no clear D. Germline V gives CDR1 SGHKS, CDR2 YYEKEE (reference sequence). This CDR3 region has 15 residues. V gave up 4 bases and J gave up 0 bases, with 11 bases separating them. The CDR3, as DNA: TGTGCCAGCAGCCCCCTTGGTGTAGCCAAAAACATTCAGTACTTC. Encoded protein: CASSPLGVAKNIQYF. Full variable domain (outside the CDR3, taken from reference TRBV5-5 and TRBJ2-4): DAGVTQSPTHLIKTRGQQVTLRCSPISGHKSVSWYQQVLGQGPQFIFQYYEKEERGRGNFPDRFSARQFPNYSSELNVNALLLGDSALYLCASSPLGVAKNIQYFGAGTRLSVL.

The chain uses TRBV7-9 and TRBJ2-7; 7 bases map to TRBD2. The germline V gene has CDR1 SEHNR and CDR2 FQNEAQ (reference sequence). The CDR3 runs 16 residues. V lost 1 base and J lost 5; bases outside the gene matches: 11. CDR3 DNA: TGTGCCAGCAGCTTAGTCGCAGGCGGGAGTCCCCACGAGCAGTACTTC. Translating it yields CASSLVAGGSPHEQYF.

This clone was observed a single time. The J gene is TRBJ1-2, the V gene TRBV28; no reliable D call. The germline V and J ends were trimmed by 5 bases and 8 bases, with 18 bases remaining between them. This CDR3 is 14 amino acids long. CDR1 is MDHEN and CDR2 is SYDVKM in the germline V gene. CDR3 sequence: CASSPLGREGGYTF. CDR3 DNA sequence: TGTGCCAGCAGTCCCCTTGGGAGGGAAGGAGGCTACACCTTC.

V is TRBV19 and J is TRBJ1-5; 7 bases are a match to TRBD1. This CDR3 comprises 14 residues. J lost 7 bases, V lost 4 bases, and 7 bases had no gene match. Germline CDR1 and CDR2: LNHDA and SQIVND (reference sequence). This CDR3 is CASSTTGLRQPQHF. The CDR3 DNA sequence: TGTGCCAGTAGTACGACAGGGCTGAGGCAGCCCCAGCATTTT.

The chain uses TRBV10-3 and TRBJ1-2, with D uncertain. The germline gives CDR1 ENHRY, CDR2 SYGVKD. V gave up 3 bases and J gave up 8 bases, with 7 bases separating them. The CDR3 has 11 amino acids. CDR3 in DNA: TGTGCCATCAGTGACAACCGGGGCTACACCTTC. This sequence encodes CAISDNRGYTF.

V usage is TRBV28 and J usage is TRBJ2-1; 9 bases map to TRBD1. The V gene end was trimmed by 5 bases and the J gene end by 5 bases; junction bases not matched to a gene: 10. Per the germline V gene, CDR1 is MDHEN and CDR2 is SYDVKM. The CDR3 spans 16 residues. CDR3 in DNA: TGTGCCAGCAGTCCACCGCGCCGGGACAGGGACAATGAGCAGTTCTTC. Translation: CASSPPRRDRDNEQFF.

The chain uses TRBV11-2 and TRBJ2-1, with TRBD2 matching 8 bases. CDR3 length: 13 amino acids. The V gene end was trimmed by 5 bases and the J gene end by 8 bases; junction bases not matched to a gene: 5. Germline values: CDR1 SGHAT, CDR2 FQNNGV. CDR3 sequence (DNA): TGTGCCAGCAGCCCTGGACTAGCCGATGAGCAGTTCTTC. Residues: CASSPGLADEQFF.

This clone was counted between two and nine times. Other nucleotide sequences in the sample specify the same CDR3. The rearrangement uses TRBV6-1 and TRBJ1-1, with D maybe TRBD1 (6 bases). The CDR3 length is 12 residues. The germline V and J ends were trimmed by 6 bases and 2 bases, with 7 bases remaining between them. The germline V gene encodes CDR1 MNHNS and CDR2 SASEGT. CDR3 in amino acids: CASSRGNTEAFF. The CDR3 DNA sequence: TGTGCCAGCAGCAGGGGAAACACTGAAGCTTTCTTT.